This is a list of T cell receptor beta chains from one sample in a study of blood T cell repertoires in COVID-19. The assay was immunoSEQ multiplex PCR, and TCRdb's table has in-frame clones only and misses some. Among hundreds of thousands of clones, approximately 89% were seen once, and the ten largest hold approximately 12%. The sequencing sample was made of peripheral blood. These receptor sequences come from a woman in her sixties or seventies with acute or convalescent COVID-19. CDR3s include the opening cysteine and the closing phenylalanine or tryptophan. Each record gives: D gene, J gene, V gene, clone size, CDR3 protein, CDR3 DNA. D genes are given only for firm matches. Only some rows state a clone size, as once, few, many or a class for expanded clones.

NA	TRBJ1-6	TRBV25-1	NA	CASSESTVDNSPLHF	TGTGCCAGCAGTGAATCAACAGTAGATAATTCACCCCTCCACTTT
TRBD2	TRBJ2-1	TRBV7-6	NA	CASSLDTSGMGEQFF	TGTGCCAGCAGCCTAGACACTAGCGGGATGGGTGAGCAGTTCTTC
NA	TRBJ1-1	TRBV27	NA	CASSAGVRTEAFF	TGTGCCAGCAGCGCAGGGGTTCGAACTGAAGCTTTCTTT
TRBD1	TRBJ1-5	TRBV7-9	NA	CASSLTGGWVKGQPQHF	TGTGCCAGCAGCTTGACAGGGGGGTGGGTTAAGGGTCAGCCCCAGCATTTT
TRBD2	TRBJ2-7	TRBV3-1/TRBV3-2	NA	CASSPRRLAGGPSLYEQYF	TGTGCCAGCAGCCCGAGGCGACTAGCGGGGGGGCCCTCCCTCTACGAGCAGTACTTC
NA	TRBJ2-1	TRBV21-1	NA	CARHSTGSYNEQFF	TGTGCCAGACACTCGACGGGATCCTACAATGAGCAGTTCTTC
NA	TRBJ1-2	TRBV6-1	NA	CASSGGSGTAFNYGYTF	TGTGCCAGCAGTGGAGGAAGCGGCACAGCTTTTAACTATGGCTACACCTTC
TRBD2	TRBJ2-5	TRBV28	once	CASSLGLAGGPGVYF	TGTGCCAGCAGCCTGGGACTAGCGGGAGGGCCTGGGGTGTACTTC
TRBD1	TRBJ1-4	TRBV6-5	NA	CASSSRTGGNEKLFF	TGTGCCAGCAGTTCCAGGACAGGGGGAAATGAAAAACTGTTTTTT
NA	TRBJ2-1	TRBV5-1	NA	CASSVGTPYNEQFF	TGCGCCAGCAGCGTCGGGACTCCCTACAATGAGCAGTTCTTC
TRBD1	TRBJ1-2	TRBV5-5	NA	CASSSRDRDHYGYTF	TGTGCCAGCAGCTCCCGGGACAGAGATCACTATGGCTACACCTTC
NA	TRBJ1-2	TRBV7-2	once	CASKPTGGGAYGYTF	TGTGCCAGCAAACCTACCGGAGGCGGGGCTTATGGCTACACCTTC
NA	TRBJ1-1	TRBV29-1	NA	CSVDLGGMNTEAFF	TGCAGCGTTGACCTAGGGGGAATGAACACTGAAGCTTTCTTT
NA	TRBJ1-2	TRBV27	NA	CASSFPGQGYTF	TGTGCCAGCAGTTTTCCAGGGCAAGGCTACACCTTC
TRBD1	TRBJ1-1	TRBV5-1	NA	CASSLTGARAFF	TGCGCCAGCAGCCTGACAGGGGCCCGAGCTTTCTTT
NA	TRBJ1-5	TRBV7-8	once	CASSAQGPSNQPQHF	TGTGCCAGCAGTGCTCAGGGGCCTAGCAATCAGCCCCAGCATTTT
NA	TRBJ2-3	TRBV4-2	NA	CASSQENQGPGNTQYF	TGTGCCAGCAGCCAAGAAAATCAGGGTCCTGGAAATACGCAGTATTTT
NA	TRBJ2-7	TRBV9	NA	CASSVGGLPYEQYF	TGTGCCAGCAGCGTAGGGGGGCTTCCCTACGAGCAGTACTTC
NA	TRBJ1-5	TRBV23-1	NA	CASSQFPGPRGRDPGGNQPQHF	TGCGCCAGCAGTCAATTTCCGGGTCCTCGGGGCAGGGATCCAGGGGGCAATCAGCCCCAGCATTTT
TRBD1	TRBJ2-1	TRBV5-6	NA	CASSLAGGASNEQFF	TGTGCCAGCAGCTTGGCAGGGGGAGCCTCCAATGAGCAGTTCTTC
NA	TRBJ1-3	TRBV6-2/TRBV6-3	NA	CASSRPGTGNTIYF	TGTGCCAGCAGTCGTCCCGGGACAGGAAACACCATATATTTT
NA	TRBJ2-7	TRBV6-5	NA	CASSYSGQWGEQYF	TGTGCCAGCAGTTACTCAGGACAGTGGGGAGAGCAGTACTTC
TRBD2	TRBJ2-5	TRBV19	NA	CASSTGSLAGGPGVSETQYF	TGTGCCAGTAGTACCGGTTCGTTAGCGGGGGGGCCAGGGGTCTCAGAGACCCAGTACTTC
TRBD2	TRBJ2-5	TRBV5-4	NA	CASSLVAGGQETQYF	TGTGCCAGCAGCTTGGTAGCGGGGGGGCAAGAGACCCAGTACTTC
NA	TRBJ2-3	TRBV2	NA	CASSEPRPSTDTQYF	TGTGCCAGCAGTGAACCTAGGCCCAGCACAGATACGCAGTATTTT
TRBD1	TRBJ1-1	TRBV28	NA	CASSSSGQMNTEAFF	TGTGCCAGCAGTTCCTCGGGACAGATGAACACTGAAGCTTTCTTT
TRBD1	TRBJ1-4	TRBV4-3	NA	CASSPTTGASEKLFF	TGCGCCAGCAGCCCAACGACAGGGGCAAGTGAAAAACTGTTTTTT
NA	TRBJ2-2	TRBV7-3	NA	CASSPQTGRNTGELFF	TGTGCCAGCAGCCCACAAACAGGGAGGAACACCGGGGAGCTGTTTTTT
NA	TRBJ2-3	TRBV28	NA	CASSFDRVIHTQYF	TGTGCCAGCAGTTTTGACCGGGTGATTCATACGCAGTATTTT
TRBD2	TRBJ2-7	TRBV28	NA	CASSVTGSGNPYEQYF	TGTGCCAGCAGCGTAACGGGTAGCGGGAATCCCTACGAGCAGTACTTC
TRBD2	TRBJ2-7	TRBV27	once	CASRASGSVYEQYF	TGTGCCAGCAGGGCTAGCGGGAGTGTCTACGAGCAGTACTTC
NA	TRBJ1-1	TRBV29-1	NA	CSVGKTAMNTEAFF	TGCAGCGTTGGAAAGACAGCTATGAACACTGAAGCTTTCTTT
NA	TRBJ1-2	TRBV6-1	NA	CASSEAQVYGYTF	TGTGCCAGCAGTGAAGCGCAGGTCTATGGCTACACCTTC
NA	TRBJ2-7	TRBV7-9	NA	CATARGYEQYF	TGTGCCACCGCCCGGGGATACGAGCAGTACTTC
NA	TRBJ1-1	TRBV7-9	NA	CASSLAAGIEAFF	TGTGCCAGCAGCTTAGCGGCGGGAATTGAAGCTTTCTTT
NA	TRBJ1-4	TRBV27	many	CASSLEGVGEKLFF	TGTGCCAGCAGTTTAGAGGGTGTTGGCGAAAAACTGTTTTTT
TRBD1	TRBJ2-1	TRBV6-2/TRBV6-3	NA	CASSYSGQGANEQFF	TGTGCCAGCAGTTACTCGGGACAGGGGGCCAATGAGCAGTTCTTC
NA	TRBJ2-1	TRBV5-4	NA	CASSPRGGSYNEQFF	TGTGCCAGCAGCCCCCGGGGTGGCTCCTACAATGAGCAGTTCTTC
NA	TRBJ1-3	TRBV3-1/TRBV3-2	NA	CASSQVYPGSSGNTIYF	TGTGCCAGCAGCCAAGTGTATCCCGGGTCCTCTGGAAACACCATATATTTT
TRBD2	TRBJ2-1	TRBV10-3	NA	CAIRVAGRDNEQFF	TGTGCCATCAGGGTGGCAGGGAGGGACAATGAGCAGTTCTTC
NA	TRBJ2-2	TRBV7-3	NA	CASSLSQSGELFF	TGTGCCAGCAGCTTAAGTCAGTCAGGGGAGCTGTTTTTT
NA	TRBJ2-7	TRBV12-3/TRBV12-4	NA	CASSLDRRAEQYF	TGTGCCAGCAGTTTGGACAGAAGAGCCGAGCAGTACTTC
TRBD1	TRBJ2-3	TRBV3-1/TRBV3-2	NA	CASSPYRDRGQDTQYF	TGTGCCAGCAGCCCATACCGGGACAGGGGGCAAGATACGCAGTATTTT
NA	TRBJ2-7	TRBV7-8	NA	CASSVRLVTYEQYF	TGTGCCAGCAGCGTACGACTGGTTACCTACGAGCAGTACTTC
TRBD2	TRBJ2-3	TRBV19	NA	CASTPSGRAGTQYF	TGTGCCAGTACCCCTAGCGGGAGGGCCGGTACGCAGTATTTT
TRBD2	TRBJ2-1	TRBV28	NA	CASSSSLAGEYNEQFF	TGTGCCAGCAGTTCCTCACTAGCGGGGGAGTACAATGAGCAGTTCTTC
NA	TRBJ2-5	TRBV18	NA	CASSPGLQETQYF	TGTGCCAGCTCACCGGGGCTACAAGAGACCCAGTACTTC
NA	TRBJ2-7	TRBV12-3/TRBV12-4	NA	CASSLGSYEQYF	TGTGCCAGCAGTTTAGGCAGCTACGAGCAGTACTTC
TRBD1	TRBJ1-1	TRBV6-5	many	CASLRRQGFTEAFF	TGTGCCAGTCTTAGGCGACAGGGGTTCACTGAAGCTTTCTTT
TRBD1	TRBJ2-1	TRBV7-2	once	CASSQLQGLYNEQFF	TGTGCCAGCAGCCAATTACAGGGGCTCTACAATGAGCAGTTCTTC
TRBD1	TRBJ1-6	TRBV3-1/TRBV3-2	NA	CASSRGQGQVVRSPLHF	TGTGCCAGCAGCCGCGGACAGGGACAGGTAGTTCGCTCACCCCTCCACTTT
NA	TRBJ1-4	TRBV18	NA	CASSPPGNEKLFF	TGTGCCAGCTCACCACCCGGTAATGAAAAACTGTTTTTT
TRBD2	TRBJ2-1	TRBV2	NA	CASSDGGSSYNEQFF	TGTGCCAGCAGTGATGGCGGGAGCTCCTACAATGAGCAGTTCTTC
NA	TRBJ2-1	TRBV6-2/TRBV6-3	NA	CASSYSRGFDEQFF	TGTGCCAGCAGTTACTCCCGGGGTTTCGATGAGCAGTTCTTC
NA	TRBJ1-5	TRBV7-9	NA	CASSLEGTGDQPQHF	TGTGCCAGCAGCTTAGAAGGGACTGGGGATCAGCCCCAGCATTTT